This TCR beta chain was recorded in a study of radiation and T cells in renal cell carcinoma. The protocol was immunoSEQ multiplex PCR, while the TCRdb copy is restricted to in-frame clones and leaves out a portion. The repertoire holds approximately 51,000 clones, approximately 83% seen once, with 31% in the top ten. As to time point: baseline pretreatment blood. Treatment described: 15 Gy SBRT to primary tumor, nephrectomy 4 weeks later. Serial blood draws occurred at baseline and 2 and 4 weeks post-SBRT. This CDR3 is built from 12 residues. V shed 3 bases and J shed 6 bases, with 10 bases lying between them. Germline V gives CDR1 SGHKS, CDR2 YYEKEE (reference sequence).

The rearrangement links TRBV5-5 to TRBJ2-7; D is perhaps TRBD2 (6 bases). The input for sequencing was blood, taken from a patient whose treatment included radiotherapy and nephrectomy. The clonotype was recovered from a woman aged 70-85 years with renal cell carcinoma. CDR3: CASSSGVSEQYF. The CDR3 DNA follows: TGTGCCAGCAGCTCGGGGGTTTCCGAGCAGTACTTC.